The T cell receptor beta chain described here comes from a study of T cells after yellow fever vaccination. At the level of the study: Where fractions had low cell numbers, libraries were prepared from them with the SMART-Seq v4 Ultra Low Input RNA kit. Whole-study findings and limits: Relatively few clonotypes were ones that appeared in both CD4 and CD8 compartments.

Between the trimmed V and J ends, which lost 4 bases and 6 bases, there was a span of 13 bases. The CDR3 is 13 residues long. The germline gives CDR1 SGHRS, CDR2 YFSETQ. There are a few counts of this clonotype. The antigen is not known. One entry per CDR3 protein, called by TCRdb with MiXCR from the 5' RACE reads. The sample has 450,000 to 600,000 distinct CDR3 sequences; less than 20% are singletons. V and J are TRBV5-1 and TRBJ1-2, with D uncertain. The sample was PBMCs, taken 5 days after the first yellow fever vaccination. The receptor comes from a young man who received the YFV17D yellow fever vaccine. The CDR3 region is CASSTEYRDGYTF. The CDR3 DNA reads as TGCGCCAGCAGCACGGAATACAGAGATGGCTACACCTTC. The whole variable domain, filled in from reference TRBV5-1 and TRBJ1-2, reads KAGVTQTPRYLIKTRGQQVTLSCSPISGHRSVSWYQQTPGQGLQFLFEYFSETQRNKGNFPGRFSGRQFSNSRSEMNVSTLELGDSALYLCASSTEYRDGYTFGSGTRLTVV.